These 30 T cell receptor beta chains were all obtained from the same sample, sequenced in a study of CD8 T cells in ankylosing spondylitis. The study's findings and limits: Within ankylosing spondylitis blood, a TCR beta motif made up of eight or nine highly homologous variants appeared to be characteristic.

TCRdb reprocessed the 5' RACE reads with MiXCR, giving one entry per CDR3 protein. The sample consists of about 700,000 distinct CDR3 sequences, about 20% of them appearing once. For these receptors, no antigen is known. The sample consisted of blood, either unsorted or a sorted T cell fraction (not recorded which). The receptors were sampled from a male donor with ankylosing spondylitis.

This clonotype was observed a handful of times. The CDR3 sequence: CASSLTGAGQFF. DNA for the CDR3: TGTGCCAGCAGCCTTACAGGGGCGGGGCAGTTCTTC. The chain recombines TRBV9 with TRBJ2-1, with 7 bases aligning to TRBD1. Germline trimming cut 4 bases from V and 12 bases from J; bases unmatched to any gene: 7. The CDR3 contains 12 residues. Looked up from germline, CDR1 is SGDLS and CDR2 is YYNGEE. The full variable domain, completed using reference TRBV9 and TRBJ2-1, is DSGVTQTPKHLITATGQRVTLRCSPRSGDLSVYWYQQSLDQGLQFLIQYYNGEERAKGNILERFSAQQFPDLHSELNLSSLELGDSALYFCASSLTGAGQFFGPGTRLTVL.

This clonotype was detected only a few times. This chain joins TRBV2 and TRBJ2-1; a weak D match, TRBD1 (6 bases). Germline loops: CDR1 SNHLY, CDR2 FYNNEI. V was cut by 6 bases and J by 4 bases, with 16 bases left in between. This CDR3 has 15 amino acids. The CDR3 sequence is CASRPQGQLYNEQFF. CDR3 sequence (DNA): TGTGCCAGCAGGCCCCAAGGACAGCTATACAATGAGCAGTTCTTC.

This clonotype appeared a few times. The V call is TRBV5-1, the J call TRBJ2-2; TRBD2 aligns across 8 bases. J lost 0 bases, V lost 1 base, and 8 bases had no gene match. CDR3 length equals 18 residues. Germline CDR1 reads SGHRS; CDR2 reads YFSETQ. The CDR3 reads CASSLRTSWISNTGELFF. The CDR3 DNA reads TGCGCCAGCAGCTTGCGGACTAGCTGGATCTCGAACACCGGGGAGCTGTTTTTT.

The chain uses TRBV15 and TRBJ2-3; 11 nucleotides agree with TRBD1. Germline CDR1 is LNHNV and CDR2 is YYDKDF (reference sequence). The CDR3 sequence is 16 residues long. Unmatched junction bases numbered 4, after V lost 3 bases and J lost 2 bases. The CDR3 bases are TGTGCCACCAGCAGGGACAGGGGGCTCGACACAGATACGCAGTATTTT. Protein sequence: CATSRDRGLDTDTQYF.

This chain links TRBV25-1 with TRBJ1-2; 10 bases map to TRBD1. The V gene end was trimmed by 6 bases and the J gene end by 4 bases; junction bases not matched to a gene: 11. Per germline, CDR1 MGHDK and CDR2 SYGVNS. This CDR3 contains 16 residues. CDR3 in DNA: TGTGCCAGCAGCAAGACAGGGGGCGTTTCGGTCTATGGCTACACCTTC. This sequence encodes CASSKTGGVSVYGYTF.

This clonotype was seen many times. The rearrangement joins TRBV12-3 or TRBV12-4 to TRBJ1-2; D call uncertain. The CDR3 is 13 residues long. V shed 6 bases and J shed 0 bases, with 8 bases lying between them. The CDR3: CASSGGANYGYTF. The CDR3, as DNA: TGTGCCAGCAGCGGCGGGGCTAACTATGGCTACACCTTC.

V is TRBV20-1 and J is TRBJ2-3; possible D gene TRBD2, 5 bases. V was trimmed by 0 bases and J by 1 base, leaving 14 bases between them. This CDR3 is built from 16 residues. The germline gives CDR1 DFQATT, CDR2 SNEGSKA (reference sequence). The CDR3 DNA reads as TGCAGTGCTAGAGAGTGGCTAGCAGTTGGCACAGATACGCAGTATTTT. Protein product: CSAREWLAVGTDTQYF.

This clonotype came up a few times. This CDR3 reads CASSLGEGVRNQPQHF. CDR3 DNA sequence: TGCGCCAGCAGCCTCGGGGAAGGGGTGCGCAATCAGCCCCAGCATTTT. The V gene is TRBV4-1, the J gene TRBJ1-5, with a tentative D call TRBD1 (5 bases). Germline V gene data show CDR1 as MGHRA and CDR2 as YSYEKL. V lost 4 bases and J 2 bases, leaving 15 bases between the germline ends. The CDR3 has 16 amino acids.

This clonotype was seen a few times. The chain has TRBV9 and TRBJ2-1, with 10 positions matching TRBD2. Germline V gene data show CDR1 as SGDLS and CDR2 as YYNGEE. The CDR3 extends over 18 amino acids. V trimming: 0 bases; J trimming: 0 bases; junction bases outside the gene matches: 6. The CDR3 nucleotides are TGTGCCAGCAGCGTAGTAGCGGGGGGCGGCGGCTCCTACAATGAGCAGTTCTTC. Translation gives CASSVVAGGGGSYNEQFF.

The chain links TRBV7-3 to TRBJ2-3; unclear D gene. The V gene lost 4 bases and the J gene lost 6 bases, with 17 bases spanning the gap. Germline V lookup: CDR1 SGHTA, CDR2 FQGTGA. The length of the CDR3 is 15 residues. The CDR3 region is CASSSLGSLGDTQYF. The CDR3 nucleotides are TGTGCCAGCAGCTCCCTCGGCAGCCTGGGTGATACGCAGTATTTT.

This clonotype was seen a few times. The chain joins TRBV20-1 to TRBJ2-1; TRBD1 might be the D (6 bases). The V gene lost 1 base and the J gene lost 6 bases, with 16 bases spanning the gap. The CDR3 loop spans 15 amino acids. The germline CDR1 and CDR2 sequences are DFQATT and SNEGSKA (reference sequence). The chain's CDR3 is CSARAPTGNGNEQFF. CDR3 sequence (DNA): TGCAGTGCTAGAGCTCCCACAGGGAACGGCAATGAGCAGTTCTTC.

This clonotype was seen a few times. The rearrangement uses TRBV9 and TRBJ2-1, with D possibly called TRBD1 or TRBD2 (6 bases each). The V gene's germline CDR1 is SGDLS and CDR2 YYNGEE. The CDR3 loop spans 16 amino acids. Trimming took off 0 bases at V and 3 bases at J, with 13 bases between the two ends. CDR3 nucleotide sequence: TGTGCCAGCAGCGTAGGGGGGGCGGGTCACTACAATGAGCAGTTCTTC. As protein: CASSVGGAGHYNEQFF.

The rearrangement uses TRBV6-6 and TRBJ1-2; D unclear. The germline CDR1 and CDR2 sequences are MNHNY and SVGAGI (reference sequence). The germline V and J ends were trimmed by 2 bases and 8 bases, with 12 bases remaining between them. The CDR3 loop spans 13 amino acids. The CDR3 DNA reads TGTGCCAGCAGTTACACCGGGGATCGAGGCTACACCTTC. It is translated as CASSYTGDRGYTF.

This clonotype occurred a few times. This rearrangement joins TRBV7-9 to TRBJ1-1; no clear D. The CDR3 spans 14 residues. The germline V and J ends were trimmed by 1 base and 1 base, with 7 bases remaining between them. CDR1 SEHNR and CDR2 FQNEAQ come from the germline V gene (reference sequence). The CDR3, as DNA: TGTGCCAGCAGCTTAGTTTCGAGGAACACTGAAGCTTTCTTT. It translates to CASSLVSRNTEAFF.

V and J are TRBV29-1 and TRBJ2-4, with D maybe TRBD1 (5 bases). This CDR3 has 11 residues. V lost 0 bases and J 13 bases, leaving 10 bases between the germline ends. Germline V CDR1 and CDR2: SQVTM, ANQGSEA. DNA of the CDR3: TGCAGCGTTGAAGATGGGGCCCGGCAGTACTTC. This encodes CSVEDGARQYF.

The CDR3 region is CASSPSPDRSSYEQYF. CDR3 DNA sequence: TGTGCCAGCAGTCCCTCGCCAGACAGGAGCTCCTACGAGCAGTACTTC. The chain links TRBV12-3 or TRBV12-4 to TRBJ2-7, with D possibly TRBD1 on 6 matching bases. The CDR3 loop spans 16 amino acids. Trimming removed 5 bases at V and 0 bases at J, with 17 bases between.

This clonotype turned up a few times. The chain is built from TRBV5-1 and TRBJ1-1, with 9 bases fitting TRBD1. Germline CDR1 reads SGHRS; CDR2 reads YFSETQ. J gave up 6 bases and V 4 bases, and 7 bases lay outside the gene matches. The CDR3 has 14 residues. CDR3 sequence (DNA): TGCGCCAGCAGCGAGCCTACAGGGGGCCCTGAAGCTTTCTTT. This gives the protein CASSEPTGGPEAFF.

This clonotype was found a few times. The J gene is TRBJ2-7, the V gene TRBV9; D is perhaps TRBD1 (5 bases). Germline V gene data show CDR1 as SGDLS and CDR2 as YYNGEE. Trimming cost V 3 bases and J 6 bases, with 13 bases left between them. The CDR3 contains 13 residues. The CDR3 coding sequence is TGTGCCAGCAGCGGGAGTGTCAGGGCCGAGCAGTACTTC. This encodes CASSGSVRAEQYF.

A few counts support this clonotype. The chain has TRBV20-1 and TRBJ2-5; D unresolved. CDR1 and CDR2 (germline): DFQATT, SNEGSKA (reference sequence). The CDR3 loop spans 8 amino acids. Between the trimmed V and J ends, which lost 7 bases and 3 bases, there was a span of 0 bases. The CDR3 sequence: CSEETQYF. The CDR3 DNA follows: TGCAGTGAAGAGACCCAGTACTTC.

This clonotype has ten or more counts. DNA for the CDR3: TGTGCCAGCAGGAAACTAGCGGGGGGGAGTAACAATGAGCAGTTCTTC. Its translation: CASRKLAGGSNNEQFF. This chain joins TRBV27 and TRBJ2-1, with 13 positions matching TRBD2. Trimming cost V 6 bases and J 5 bases; bases outside gene matches: 7. The CDR3 has 16 amino acids. CDR1 and CDR2 (germline): MNHEY, SMNVEV (reference sequence).

This clonotype was recorded a few times. The gene calls are TRBV5-1 and TRBJ1-2; 9 nucleotides align to TRBD1. The germline V gene encodes CDR1 SGHRS and CDR2 YFSETQ. The V segment lost 6 bases and the J segment 7 bases; nucleotides outside the gene matches: 7. This CDR3 contains 13 residues. The CDR3 DNA reads as TGCGCCAGCAACTCGGACAGGGGCTTTGGCTACACCTTC. It is translated as CASNSDRGFGYTF.

This clonotype appeared a few times. The chain has TRBV20-1 and TRBJ1-2, with D hard to call. The CDR3 is 16 amino acids. Germline CDR1 reads DFQATT; CDR2 reads SNEGSKA (reference sequence). V lost 7 bases and J lost 1, with 22 bases in between. CDR3 nucleotide sequence: TGCAGTGGGTTCATGGGGAACAGTCCTCATAACTATGGCTACACCTTC. Translation gives CSGFMGNSPHNYGYTF.

V is TRBV20-1 and J is TRBJ2-1; 10 nucleotides agree with TRBD2. The CDR3 runs to 15 residues. In germline, CDR1 is DFQATT, CDR2 SNEGSKA (reference sequence). Trimming cost V 3 bases and J 3 bases; bases outside gene matches: 5. CDR3 bases: TGCAGTGCTAGGGGTAGCGGGGGGTTCTACAATGAGCAGTTCTTC. This sequence encodes CSARGSGGFYNEQFF.

This clonotype was recorded a few times. The gene calls are TRBV5-4 and TRBJ2-3, with D perhaps matching TRBD2 (5 bases). CDR1 and CDR2 from the germline V gene are SGHNT and YYREEE (reference sequence). This CDR3 has 14 amino acids. The ends were cut back, 4 bases at V and 4 bases at J, with 13 bases in the middle. Written as DNA, the CDR3 is TGTGCCAGCAGCCCTGGACTCCTTGCAGATACGCAGTATTTT. Translated, it gives CASSPGLLADTQYF. The full variable domain, completed using reference TRBV5-4 and TRBJ2-3, is ETGVTQSPTHLIKTRGQQVTLRCSSQSGHNTVSWYQQALGQGPQFIFQYYREEENGRGNFPPRFSGLQFPNYSSELNVNALELDDSALYLCASSPGLLADTQYFGPGTRLTVL.

The chain recombines TRBV20-1 with TRBJ1-3; tentative D call: TRBD1 (5 bases). Per germline, CDR1 DFQATT and CDR2 SNEGSKA (reference sequence). The V end was cut by 4 bases, the J end by 0 bases, with 16 bases between. The CDR3 length is 16 residues. The CDR3 is CSAIRAGRFSGNTIYF. Here the CDR3 DNA reads TGCAGTGCTATCAGGGCAGGAAGATTCTCTGGAAACACCATATATTTT.

The chain joins TRBV6-4 to TRBJ2-3; D is ambiguous. Germline CDR1 and CDR2: MRHNA and SNTAGT. The CDR3 totals 13 residues. V was trimmed by 3 bases and J by 2 bases, leaving 6 bases between them. The CDR3 reads CASSEAVTDTQYF. The CDR3, as DNA: TGTGCCAGCAGTGAGGCAGTCACAGATACGCAGTATTTT.

The rearrangement joins TRBV21-1 to TRBJ2-3; the table's TRBD2 call for D was not verified on the DNA. TRBV21-1 constitutes a pseudogene. The CDR3 is 15 amino acids. CDR3 sequence reads: CASSKTTLSTDTQYF. CDR3 nucleotide sequence: TGTGCCAGCAGCAAGACTACCCTTAGCACAGATACGCAGTATTTT.

The chain recombines TRBV12-3 or TRBV12-4 with TRBJ2-2; D is unclear. V was shortened by 6 bases and J by 3 bases, with 20 bases between the two germline ends. This CDR3 is 17 amino acids long. Written as DNA, the CDR3 is TGTGCCAGCAGCACCCCGGGCGAGGCGGTGGACACCGGGGAGCTGTTTTTT. Translated, it gives CASSTPGEAVDTGELFF.

There are a few counts of this clonotype. V and J are TRBV3-1 and TRBJ1-5; D unclear. V lost 1 base to trimming and J lost 4 bases, with 8 bases between them. The CDR3 spans 14 residues. CDR1 and CDR2 (germline): LGHDT, YNNKEL (reference sequence). CDR3 sequence reads: CASSQAVGNQPQHF. Here the CDR3 DNA reads TGTGCCAGCAGCCAAGCGGTGGGAAATCAGCCCCAGCATTTT.

The chain links TRBV15 to TRBJ2-3, with 7 bases lining up with TRBD1. Per germline, CDR1 LNHNV and CDR2 YYDKDF (reference sequence). Trimming cost V 3 bases and J 1 base; bases outside gene matches: 4. The CDR3 runs 15 residues. The CDR3: CATSRTGSGTDTQYF. In DNA, the CDR3 is TGTGCCACCAGCAGGACAGGGTCTGGCACAGATACGCAGTATTTT.